A single sample gave rise to the 3 T cell receptor beta chains below, sequenced in a study of CD8 T cells in ankylosing spondylitis. Whole-study results and caveats: Within ankylosing spondylitis blood, a TCR beta motif made up of several highly homologous variants appeared to be characteristic.

What these receptors recognize is not known. TCRdb reprocessed the 5' RACE reads via MiXCR and lists one record per CDR3 protein. The repertoire consists of about 700,000 distinct CDR3 sequences, with over 15% occurring once and the leading ten covering around 19%. Sequenced material: blood, either unsorted or a sorted T cell fraction (not recorded which). These receptors were collected from a male donor with ankylosing spondylitis.

The table lists this clonotype with a few counts. The rearrangement links TRBV9 to TRBJ2-1; D unresolved. CDR3 length: 15 amino acids. V dropped 0 bases and J dropped 3 bases, with 10 bases sitting between them. From germline, CDR1 is SGDLS and CDR2 YYNGEE. CDR3 protein: CASSVDVGYYNEQFF. The DNA for the CDR3 is TGTGCCAGCAGCGTAGATGTGGGGTACTACAATGAGCAGTTCTTC.

This clonotype was seen a few times. The chain joins TRBV7-9 to TRBJ2-7; D might be TRBD2 (5 bases). Germline CDR1 reads SEHNR; CDR2 reads FQNEAQ (reference sequence). CDR3 length: 12 residues. V lost 1 base and J 9 bases, leaving 10 bases between the germline ends. The CDR3 sequence: CASSLEVGRQYF. CDR3 DNA: TGTGCCAGCAGCTTAGAAGTGGGGAGGCAGTACTTC.

This clonotype has a handful of counts. This rearrangement joins TRBV29-1 to TRBJ2-1, with D hard to call. With 2 bases removed from V and 5 bases from J, the gap between germline ends came to 19 bases. This CDR3 contains 16 residues. Germline CDR1 SQVTM, CDR2 ANQGSEA. The CDR3 DNA follows: TGCAGCGTTGAACACCCCTTGGGGTATCTTGACAATGAGCAGTTCTTC. It yields the protein CSVEHPLGYLDNEQFF.